Listed below are T cell receptor beta chains from one sample, sequenced in a study of Ad26.COV2.S vaccination and SARS-CoV-2 variants. Clones were sequenced by immunoSEQ multiplex PCR, and TCRdb holds only the in-frame ones, with some missing. This sample has roughly 320,000 clones, with roughly 84% found just once. This material consisted of peripheral blood, taken in a trial of Ad26.COV2.S vaccine versus placebo. The receptor set was obtained from a person aged 18 to 59 who received the Ad26.COV2.S COVID-19 vaccine or a placebo. The CDR3 runs from the conserved cysteine through the conserved F or W. The order of the fields is V gene, J gene, clone size, D gene, CDR3 protein, CDR3 DNA. D genes are given only for firm matches. Where a row states a size, it is once, few, many or the class of an expanded clone; other rows omit it.

>TRBV19|TRBJ2-7|once|.
CASSTSGGTGEQYF
TGTGCCAGTAGTACCTCTGGCGGGACGGGCGAGCAGTACTTC
>TRBV4-1|TRBJ2-3|once|TRBD2
CASSPFMRGADTQYF
TGCGCCAGCAGCCCATTCATGCGGGGGGCCGATACGCAGTATTTT
>TRBV7-9|TRBJ2-7|.|.
CASSLGGGSYEQYF
TGTGCCAGCAGCTTAGGTGGGGGCTCCTACGAGCAGTACTTC
>TRBV30|TRBJ1-2|.|.
CAWSVTNVPGRGYTF
TGTGCCTGGAGTGTAACTAATGTCCCGGGACGCGGCTACACCTTC
>TRBV7-2|TRBJ2-1|.|.
CASSLDRNDEQFF
TGTGCCAGCAGCTTAGATAGGAACGATGAGCAGTTCTTC
>TRBV13|TRBJ2-2|once|.
CASSHIAGELFF
TGTGCCAGCAGTCATATCGCCGGGGAGCTGTTTTTT
>TRBV13|TRBJ1-6|.|.
CASSSKKQGYNSPLHF
TGTGCCAGCAGCTCCAAAAAACAGGGTTATAATTCACCCCTCCACTTT
>TRBV2|TRBJ2-2|.|TRBD2
CARGTSGGTGELFF
TGTGCCAGGGGGACTAGCGGTGGCACCGGGGAGCTGTTTTTT
>TRBV25-1|TRBJ1-3|.|TRBD1
CASSESRRDRTGNTIYF
TGTGCCAGCAGTGAATCCCGGAGGGACAGGACTGGAAACACCATATATTTT
>TRBV5-1|TRBJ2-2|.|TRBD1
CASSLGQGLIGELFF
TGCGCCAGCAGCTTGGGACAGGGTCTCATCGGGGAGCTGTTTTTT
>TRBV5-8|TRBJ1-5|.|.
CASSLWTNSNQPQHF
TGTGCCAGCAGCTTGTGGACAAATAGCAATCAGCCCCAGCATTTT
>TRBV5-1|TRBJ1-5|.|TRBD1
CASSAGQGDQPQHF
TGCGCCAGCAGCGCGGGACAGGGGGATCAGCCCCAGCATTTT
>TRBV19|TRBJ1-1|once|TRBD1
CASSPGGAVAEAFF
TGTGCCAGTAGCCCAGGGGGCGCAGTCGCTGAAGCTTTCTTT
>TRBV12-5|TRBJ1-1|.|.
CASGSRENTEAFF
TGTGCTAGTGGCTCGAGGGAGAACACTGAAGCTTTCTTT
>TRBV19|TRBJ1-5|.|TRBD1
CASSMGQGMGNQPQHF
TGTGCCAGTAGTATGGGACAGGGTATGGGCAATCAGCCCCAGCATTTT
>TRBV6-6|TRBJ2-7|.|.
CASSYSRVSYEQYF
TGTGCCAGCAGTTACTCACGGGTCTCCTACGAGCAGTACTTC
>TRBV5-1|TRBJ1-2|.|TRBD1
CASSPRQGGGYTF
TGCGCCAGCAGCCCCAGACAGGGGGGTGGCTACACCTTC
>TRBV7-2|TRBJ2-5|.|.
CASSLFVVGPQETQYF
TGTGCCAGCAGCTTATTCGTGGTCGGACCTCAAGAGACCCAGTACTTC
>TRBV6-5|TRBJ1-2|.|.
CASSYLVDINRGYTF
TGTGCCAGCAGTTACCTCGTCGACATTAACCGGGGCTACACCTTC
>TRBV6-2/TRBV6-3|TRBJ2-7|.|TRBD1
CASSPTGGLHEQYF
TGTGCCAGCAGCCCTACAGGGGGCCTCCACGAGCAGTACTTC
>TRBV7-9|TRBJ1-1|.|.
CASSSENTEAFF
TGTGCCAGCAGCTCGGAGAACACTGAAGCTTTCTTT
>TRBV7-3|TRBJ1-6|.|.
CATRERGTSYNSPLHF
TGTGCCACCAGAGAAAGGGGGACCTCCTATAATTCACCCCTCCACTTT
>TRBV4-2|TRBJ2-5|.|TRBD2
CASSQDGTSGGAETQYF
TGTGCCAGCAGCCAAGACGGGACTAGCGGGGGGGCGGAGACCCAGTACTTC
>TRBV7-2|TRBJ2-7|.|.
CASSSGGSSYEQYF
TGTGCCAGCAGCTCTGGGGGAAGCTCCTACGAGCAGTACTTC
>TRBV6-5|TRBJ2-7|.|.
CASSYSTRGGVYEQYF
TGTGCCAGCAGTTACTCCACCCGAGGGGGGGTATACGAGCAGTACTTC
>TRBV29-1|TRBJ2-3|.|.
CSVEGRLTDTQYF
TGCAGCGTTGAAGGCCGACTGACAGATACGCAGTATTTT
>TRBV11-2|TRBJ2-2|.|.
CASTLGPNTGELFF
TGTGCCAGCACCCTCGGGCCGAACACCGGGGAGCTGTTTTTT
>TRBV18|TRBJ2-5|.|.
CASSLQASSEETQYF
TGTGCCAGCTCGCTCCAGGCTTCATCCGAAGAGACCCAGTACTTC
>TRBV6-5|TRBJ1-6|once|TRBD1
CASSDRDSFSPLHF
TGTGCCAGCAGCGACAGGGACAGTTTTTCACCCCTCCACTTT
>TRBV7-3|TRBJ1-6|few|.
CASSLISGSPLHF
TGTGCCAGCAGCTTAATCAGCGGATCGCCCCTCCACTTT
>TRBV9|TRBJ1-2|.|.
CASSVAYGAGYTF
TGTGCCAGCAGCGTAGCGTATGGGGCTGGCTACACCTTC
>TRBV7-3|TRBJ1-3|.|.
CASLEFPSGNTIYF
TGTGCCAGCCTGGAGTTTCCCTCTGGAAACACCATATATTTT
>TRBV3-1/TRBV3-2|TRBJ1-1|.|.
CASSQTFRGTEAFF
TGTGCCAGCAGCCAAACCTTTCGGGGAACTGAAGCTTTCTTT
>TRBV6-6|TRBJ2-2|.|.
CASSYGQGGELFF
TGTGCCAGCAGTTACGGGCAGGGCGGGGAGCTGTTTTTT
>TRBV5-8|TRBJ2-7|.|.
CASSYGASYEQYF
TGTGCCAGCAGCTATGGGGCTTCCTACGAGCAGTACTTC
>TRBV6-5|TRBJ1-6|.|.
CASSYRGRVGNSPLHF
TGTGCCAGCAGTTACAGAGGCAGGGTAGGGAATTCACCCCTCCACTTT
>TRBV5-1|TRBJ2-7|.|.
CASSQGIGPPNLYEQYF
TGCGCCAGCAGCCAGGGTATAGGTCCCCCCAACCTATACGAGCAGTACTTC
>TRBV3-1/TRBV3-2|TRBJ1-1|.|.
CASRDGRGPARLNTEAFF
TGTGCCAGCAGGGATGGGCGGGGTCCGGCTCGTTTGAACACTGAAGCTTTCTTT
>TRBV19|TRBJ2-3|.|.
CASSMVGGGDTQYF
TGTGCCAGTAGTATGGTCGGAGGGGGGGATACGCAGTATTTT
>TRBV19|TRBJ2-1|.|TRBD2
CASTALGRDSDEQFF
TGTGCCAGTACCGCGCTGGGGAGGGACTCGGATGAGCAGTTCTTC
>TRBV3-1/TRBV3-2|TRBJ1-4|.|.
CASSQDTGWHEKLFF
TGTGCCAGCAGCCAAGATACCGGGTGGCATGAAAAACTGTTTTTT
>TRBV5-1|TRBJ2-2|.|.
CASSLRRSGELFF
TGCGCCAGCAGCCTTCGTCGTTCTGGGGAGCTGTTTTTT
>TRBV7-9|TRBJ2-2|few|.
CASSLWGANTGELFF
TGTGCCAGCAGCTTATGGGGGGCGAACACCGGGGAGCTGTTTTTT
>TRBV15|TRBJ1-4|.|.
CATSRGGREKLFF
TGTGCCACCAGCAGAGGCGGGAGGGAAAAACTGTTTTTT
>TRBV12-3/TRBV12-4|TRBJ2-3|.|.
CASAKGVADTQYF
TGTGCCAGCGCAAAGGGGGTTGCAGATACGCAGTATTTT
>TRBV28|TRBJ1-4|.|.
CASSPLRQGEKLFF
TGTGCCAGCAGTCCTTTAAGGCAGGGCGAAAAACTGTTTTTT
>TRBV12-3/TRBV12-4|TRBJ2-4|.|.
CASRPTGNIQYF
TGTGCCAGCAGGCCCACAGGAAACATTCAGTACTTC
>TRBV12-5|TRBJ1-1|.|.
CASAPGGSTREAFF
TGTGCTAGTGCTCCCGGTGGGTCGACCCGTGAAGCTTTCTTT
>TRBV10-1|TRBJ1-1|.|.
CASSEARPNTEAFF
TGCGCCAGCAGTGAGGCTCGGCCCAACACTGAAGCTTTCTTT
>TRBV27|TRBJ1-1|.|.
CASTTGQGGTEAFF
TGTGCCAGCACCACTGGGCAGGGTGGCACTGAAGCTTTCTTT
>TRBV4-2|TRBJ2-5|.|.
CASSQDSALQETQYF
TGTGCCAGCAGCCAAGATTCGGCGCTGCAAGAGACCCAGTACTTC
>TRBV5-1|TRBJ2-7|.|.
CASSVDGMRDEQYF
TGCGCCAGCAGCGTGGACGGTATGAGGGACGAGCAGTACTTC
>TRBV27|TRBJ2-2|.|.
CASRPGGHGELFF
TGTGCCAGCAGACCCGGGGGGCACGGGGAGCTGTTTTTT
>TRBV2|TRBJ1-6|few|.
CASREEYSYNSPLHF
TGTGCCAGCAGGGAAGAGTATTCCTATAATTCACCCCTCCACTTT
>TRBV20-1|TRBJ1-1|.|.
CSASPGRNTEAFF
TGCAGTGCTAGTCCGGGGAGGAACACTGAAGCTTTCTTT
>TRBV12-3/TRBV12-4|TRBJ2-1|.|.
CASRGRGNEQFF
TGTGCCAGCAGGGGACGGGGGAATGAGCAGTTCTTC
>TRBV5-1|TRBJ1-3|.|.
CASSMNAGGENTIYF
TGCGCCAGCAGCATGAACGCGGGGGGCGAAAACACCATATATTTT
>TRBV6-1|TRBJ1-1|.|.
CASSEVRDSSEAFF
TGTGCCAGCAGTGAAGTACGGGATAGTTCTGAAGCTTTCTTT
>TRBV11-2|TRBJ1-2|.|.
CASSLGRSYGYTF
TGTGCCAGCAGCTTAGGCAGGAGCTATGGCTACACCTTC